The 25 T cell receptor beta chains given below trace back to one sample, sequenced in a study of cytomegalovirus exposure and HLA in healthy donors (dated by TCRdb to 2017 to 2019). Libraries were constructed by the immunoSEQ multiplex PCR assay. For the multiplex PCR, a mixture combining 60 forward primers for TCR Vbeta segments and 13 reverse primers for TCR Jbeta segments was used. This immuneACCESS table, as held by TCRdb, lists in-frame sequences with V and J called but not all clones. Of the missing ones, under half trace to an unresolved V gene in checked studies; the others have no known cause. Recorded for this sample are about 180,000 clones; 70% to 85% of them occurred a single time. The ten biggest clones cover approximately 1.3% of the sample. Sample: PBMCs. All receptors derive from a woman in her twenties or thirties in good health and CMV-seropositive.

The rearrangement links TRBV5-1 to TRBJ2-1; D gene uncertain. This CDR3 contains 11 residues. The ends were cut back, 4 bases at V and 3 bases at J, with 2 bases in the middle. Germline CDR1 is SGHRS and CDR2 is YFSETQ. CDR3 loop: CASSRYNEQFF. The CDR3 DNA follows: TGCGCCAGCAGCCGCTACAATGAGCAGTTCTTC. The full variable domain, its missing parts supplied by reference TRBV5-1 and TRBJ2-1, is KAGVTQTPRYLIKTRGQQVTLSCSPISGHRSVSWYQQTPGQGLQFLFEYFSETQRNKGNFPGRFSGRQFSNSRSEMNVSTLELGDSALYLCASSRYNEQFFGPGTRLTVL.

CDR3 in amino acids: CASRDRDAGELFF. Written as DNA, the CDR3 is TGCGCCAGCCGGGACAGGGATGCCGGGGAGCTGTTTTTT. This sequence joins TRBV5-1 and TRBJ2-2; 9 bases align to TRBD1. Looked up from germline, CDR1 is SGHRS and CDR2 is YFSETQ. CDR3 size: 13 residues. V gave up 7 bases and J gave up 6 bases; unmatched junction bases: 4.

The gene calls are TRBV7-2 and TRBJ1-1, with TRBD1 as a possible D gene (5 bases). Germline V gives CDR1 SGHTA, CDR2 FQGNSA. Between the trimmed V and J ends, which lost 6 bases and 6 bases, there was a span of 8 bases. This CDR3 contains 11 residues. The CDR3 loop is CASSPGSEAFF. The DNA for the CDR3 is TGTGCCAGCAGTCCAGGGTCTGAAGCTTTCTTT.

V gene TRBV4-3 combines with J gene TRBJ1-2; 7 bases match TRBD1. Germline CDR1 is LGHNA and CDR2 is YSLEER. The CDR3 totals 15 residues. Trimming took 0 bases from V and 4 from J; bases not matched to a gene: 5. Here the CDR3 DNA reads TGCGCCAGCAGCCAAGAGGGACAGTCATTCTATGGCTACACCTTC. It is translated as CASSQEGQSFYGYTF.

The rearrangement uses TRBV2 and TRBJ2-1; D is possibly TRBD2 (6 bases). Germline V gene data show CDR1 as SNHLY and CDR2 as FYNNEI. This CDR3 is built from 18 residues. The V end lost 3 bases, the J end lost 0 bases, and 18 bases lay between the germline ends. CDR3 nucleotides: TGTGCCAGCAGTGAGGGCTGGAGGGTGTCTATCTCCTACAATGAGCAGTTCTTC. Residues: CASSEGWRVSISYNEQFF.

This chain uses TRBV28 with TRBJ1-5; TRBD1 might be the D (6 bases). V lost 3 bases, J lost 6 bases, and 12 bases lay in between. This CDR3 has 14 amino acids. Germline CDR1 and CDR2: MDHEN and SYDVKM. The CDR3 loop is CASSFGGSAQPQHF. The CDR3 bases are TGTGCCAGCAGTTTTGGGGGCTCGGCTCAGCCCCAGCATTTT.

This clone has just a few counts. The chain carries TRBV6-5 and TRBJ1-2, with TRBD1 matching 11 bases. Germline V CDR1 and CDR2: MNHEY, SVGAGI. The J segment lost 7 bases and the V segment lost 6 bases, leaving 7 bases of the junction unmatched. CDR3 length: 14 amino acids. This CDR3 reads CASSRTGTGGGYTF. The CDR3 DNA reads TGTGCCAGCAGCCGAACCGGGACAGGGGGTGGCTACACCTTC.

This clone was found a few times. The chain joins TRBV28 to TRBJ2-6; TRBD1 is a possible D gene (5 bases). CDR3 length equals 18 residues. Germline CDR1 reads MDHEN; CDR2 reads SYDVKM. V was clipped by 6 bases and J by 2 bases, with 20 bases between them. CDR3 nucleotides: TGTGCCAGCAGGTCGGATGGACCTGTACAGGCTGGGGCCAACGTCCTGACTTTC. Amino acid sequence: CASRSDGPVQAGANVLTF.

V is TRBV10-3 and J is TRBJ1-4, with TRBD1 as a possible D gene (5 bases). V shed 2 bases and J shed 8 bases, with 12 bases lying between them. CDR1 and CDR2 (germline): ENHRY, SYGVKD. CDR3 length: 14 amino acids. The DNA of the CDR3 is TGTGCCATCAGTGAGAAGGCAGGGAACGAAAAACTGTTTTTT. It codes for CAISEKAGNEKLFF.

This clone was seen a handful of times. This chain connects TRBV4-2 to TRBJ1-5; no clear D. Trimming removed 5 bases at V and 5 bases at J, with 10 bases between. The CDR3 contains 13 residues. CDR1 LGHNA and CDR2 YNFKEQ come from the germline V gene. This CDR3 reads CASSYYGDQPQHF. As DNA, the CDR3 is TGTGCCAGCAGCTACTACGGGGATCAGCCCCAGCATTTT.

J is TRBJ2-3 and V is TRBV2; 7 bases are a match to TRBD1. The J segment lost 2 bases and the V segment lost 5 bases, leaving 7 bases of the junction unmatched. The CDR3 extends over 15 amino acids. Germline V gene sequence: CDR1 SNHLY, CDR2 FYNNEI. The CDR3 DNA is TGTGCCAGCAGTCCGTCTACAGGGGCCACAGATACGCAGTATTTT. It is translated as CASSPSTGATDTQYF.

The table lists this clone with a few counts. The chain has TRBV30 and TRBJ1-1, with unresolved D. Trimming left V 5 bases short and J 4 bases short, with 8 bases between. Germline V gene lookup returns CDR1 GTSNPN and CDR2 SVGIG (reference sequence). The CDR3 is 11 residues long. CDR3 nucleotide sequence: TGTGCCTGGTCGCTAGGCACTGAAGCTTTCTTT. This sequence encodes CAWSLGTEAFF. Filled out from reference TRBV30 and TRBJ1-1, the complete variable domain reads SQTIHQWPATLVQPVGSPLSLECTVEGTSNPNLYWYRQAAGRGLQLLFYSVGIGQISSEVPQNLSASRPQDRQFILSSKKLLLSDSGFYLCAWSLGTEAFFGQGTRLTVV.

The chain has TRBV28 and TRBJ2-1; D perhaps matches TRBD2 (5 bases). Germline CDR1 and CDR2: MDHEN and SYDVKM. The V end was cut by 6 bases, the J end by 5 bases, with 17 bases between. The CDR3 covers 15 residues. The CDR3 coding sequence is TGTGCCAGCAGCCGCAGCGGAACCCAAAACAATGAGCAGTTCTTC. Amino acids: CASSRSGTQNNEQFF. Complete variable domain (other parts from reference TRBV28 and TRBJ2-1): DVKVTQSSRYLVKRTGEKVFLECVQDMDHENMFWYRQDPGLGLRLIYFSYDVKMKEKGDIPEGYSVSREKKERFSLILESASTNQTSMYLCASSRSGTQNNEQFFGPGTRLTVL.

The V and J genes are TRBV7-8 and TRBJ1-1; D is possibly TRBD1 (5 bases). The CDR3 contains 14 residues. Germline-derived CDR1 and CDR2 are SGHVS and FQNEAQ. The germline V and J ends were trimmed by 7 bases and 2 bases, with 14 bases remaining between them. CDR3 nucleotides: TGTGCCAGCAACCCAGGACAAGCTAACACTGAAGCTTTCTTT. Amino acid sequence: CASNPGQANTEAFF. The variable domain in full, with the rest retrieved from reference TRBV7-8 and TRBJ1-1, is GAGVSQSPRYKVAKRGQDVALRCDPISGHVSLFWYQQALGQGPEFLTYFQNEAQLDKSGLPSDRFFAERPEGSVSTLKIQRTQQEDSAVYLCASNPGQANTEAFFGQGTRLTVV.

The chain uses TRBV6-6 and TRBJ2-5, with D unclear. Trimming took 6 bases from V and 6 from J, leaving 8 bases between them. The CDR3 runs 11 residues. CDR1 is MNHNY, CDR2 SVGAGI, per germline (reference sequence). DNA for the CDR3: TGTGCCAGCAGATTCGCGCAGACCCAGTACTTC. This sequence encodes CASRFAQTQYF.

This clone has a single count. V usage is TRBV13 and J usage is TRBJ2-1, with TRBD2 matching 9 bases. Germline CDR1 PRHDT, CDR2 FYEKMQ (reference sequence). CDR3 length: 20 residues. Trimming cost V 3 bases and J 0 bases; bases outside gene matches: 15. The CDR3 here is CASSFGAGLAPDLSYNEQFF. The DNA of the CDR3 is TGTGCCAGCAGCTTCGGGGCCGGACTAGCGCCCGATCTCTCCTACAATGAGCAGTTCTTC.

The chain carries TRBV28 and TRBJ2-7, with 8 bases aligning to TRBD1. The CDR3 has 14 amino acids. The ends lost 3 bases at V and 2 bases at J; junction bases unmatched: 3. Germline lookup yields CDR1 MDHEN and CDR2 SYDVKM. The CDR3 sequence is CASSFLQGAYEQYF. DNA of the CDR3: TGTGCCAGCAGTTTCTTACAGGGGGCCTACGAGCAGTACTTC.

V and J are TRBV10-3 and TRBJ1-4; a possible D gene is TRBD1 (6 bases). V lost 3 bases, J lost 7 bases, and 12 bases lay in between. From germline, CDR1 is ENHRY and CDR2 SYGVKD. CDR3 length equals 14 residues. CDR3 loop: CAISERGASEKLFF. The CDR3 DNA follows: TGTGCCATCAGTGAACGGGGGGCATCTGAAAAACTGTTTTTT.

This chain joins TRBV2 and TRBJ2-5; D is perhaps TRBD2 (5 bases). The length of the CDR3 is 11 residues. Looked up from germline, CDR1 is SNHLY and CDR2 is FYNNEI. V was trimmed by 7 bases and J by 4 bases, leaving 7 bases between them. This CDR3 is CASTEGETQYF. CDR3 bases: TGTGCCAGCACCGAGGGAGAGACCCAGTACTTC.

The rearrangement joins TRBV28 to TRBJ1-5; tentative D call: TRBD1 (5 bases). The germline V gene encodes CDR1 MDHEN and CDR2 SYDVKM. This CDR3 is 14 amino acids long. Trimming removed 3 bases at V and 4 bases at J, with 10 bases between. The CDR3 DNA follows: TGTGCCAGCAGTTTTGGGGCAGTTAATCAGCCCCAGCATTTT. Translation gives CASSFGAVNQPQHF.

The chain links TRBV28 to TRBJ1-5; D not resolved. The CDR3 totals 14 residues. The V gene's germline CDR1 is MDHEN and CDR2 SYDVKM. V lost 8 bases to trimming and J lost 7 bases, with 18 bases between them. The CDR3 loop is CASQAPGARQPQHF. The CDR3, as DNA: TGTGCCAGCCAAGCTCCGGGAGCCCGACAGCCCCAGCATTTT.

The chain couples TRBV28 to TRBJ1-2, with D possibly TRBD1 on 6 matching bases. CDR3 length equals 15 residues. Germline loops: CDR1 MDHEN, CDR2 SYDVKM. Trimming shortened V by 5 bases and J by 2 bases, and 15 bases separated the two germline ends. CDR3 DNA: TGTGCCAGCAGTCCAGGGGCAGGTCCGAACTATGGCTACACCTTC. It is translated as CASSPGAGPNYGYTF.

The rearrangement joins TRBV2 to TRBJ2-2; the match to TRBD2 covers 14 bases. This CDR3 has 15 amino acids. V lost 10 bases, J lost 3 bases, and 4 bases stayed unmatched. In germline, CDR1 is SNHLY, CDR2 FYNNEI. The CDR3 nucleotides read TGTGCCACTAAGGGACTAGCGGGGGACACCGGGGAGCTGTTTTTT. It is translated as CATKGLAGDTGELFF.

The chain has TRBV7-9 and TRBJ1-5; 12 nucleotides match TRBD1. The CDR3 totals 16 residues. Germline V lookup: CDR1 SEHNR, CDR2 FQNEAQ (reference sequence). After removal of 6 bases from V and 5 bases from J, the junction contained 8 bases not matched to a gene. CDR3 in DNA: TGTGCCAGCAGTGAAGGGACAGGGGGCAGTGATCAGCCCCAGCATTTT. Translated: CASSEGTGGSDQPQHF.

The rearrangement uses TRBV28 and TRBJ1-2; 9 bases are shared with TRBD1. The CDR3 sequence is 14 residues long. The germline gives CDR1 MDHEN, CDR2 SYDVKM. V shed 4 bases and J 6 bases; nucleotides not matched to a gene: 6. CDR3 sequence reads: CASSSITGGDGYTF. The CDR3 nucleotides read TGTGCCAGCAGTTCAATAACAGGGGGCGATGGCTACACCTTC.